Described below is a single T cell receptor (beta chain) sequence and its context. Its specificity is not known. The CDR3 does not end in the conserved phenylalanine or tryptophan, so this is likely a read error. No cell sorting was done before RNA was extracted from the tissue. A modified ARM-PCR protocol with three rounds of nested PCR amplified TCRbeta. TCRdb reanalysed the multiplex PCR reads using MiXCR and keeps one entry per CDR3 protein. The data contain tens of thousands of distinct CDR3 sequences, about 67% of them singletons. The source of the sample is a study of tumor and adjacent non-tumor tissue in lung cancer. Study-wide background: Stage I to III disease affected ten to eleven men and 5 women aged roughly 30 to 80.

Overall study results and limits: Significantly higher TCR diversity was found in tumor than normal lung.

Germline lookup yields CDR1 SGHAT and CDR2 FQNNGV. The CDR3 consists of 15 residues. The origin of this receptor is a man between 60 and 75 years old with non-small cell lung cancer. The chain uses TRBV11-2 and TRBJ2-5; a possible D gene is TRBD2 (5 bases). The sequenced material came from lung tumor tissue. CDR3 in amino acids: CASSLGGSVQDTQYY. CDR3 nucleotides: TGTGCCAGCAGCTTAGGAGGGTCAGTCCAAGATACCCAGTACTAC.